This record covers a single T cell receptor beta chain. These data come from a study of blood T cell repertoires in COVID-19. Study background: Researchers got acute and convalescent COVID-19 samples from the United States, Italy and Spain. T cells, B-cell-depleted T cells, or PBMCs provided the cDNA or gDNA that served as material.

The CDR3 runs to 16 residues. The V gene end was trimmed by 2 bases and the J gene end by 2 bases; junction bases not matched to a gene: 6. CDR1 is MDHEN, CDR2 SYDVKM, per germline. Original handling: For nucleated cells, counts were estimated from reference gene primer amplification. Sequencing used immunoSEQ multiplex PCR; TCRdb keeps in-frame clones, though not all of them. The DNA was the basis for D and trimming; V, J and clone size are from that table. The data show some 200,000 clones, more than 75% seen once. This clonotype was sampled from a man in his fifties or sixties who had recovered from COVID-19. The chain is built from TRBV28 and TRBJ1-5; 7 nucleotides match TRBD1. What was sequenced was peripheral blood. CDR3 in DNA: TGTGCCAGCAGTTTACGCCGACAGGGTCGCAATCAGCCCCAGCATTTT. Amino acids: CASSLRRQGRNQPQHF.